The source of this T cell receptor beta chain is a study of patients and donors after allogeneic stem cell transplantation. This clonotype was counted a few times. Each CDR3 protein gets one entry after TCRdb re-called the RT-PCR reads with MiXCR. Of about 960,000 distinct CDR3 sequences in the sample, more than 15% were seen once. J was trimmed by 9 bases and V by 5 bases; bases with no gene match: 6. CDR1 is DFQATT and CDR2 is SNEGSKA in the germline V gene (reference sequence). This CDR3 is built from 13 residues. The specimen sequenced was blood, either unsorted or a sorted T cell fraction (not recorded which). V gene TRBV20-1 combines with J gene TRBJ2-1, with 11 bases identical to TRBD1. The sequence derives from a human donor who was either an allogeneic HSCT recipient or a stem cell or donor lymphocyte infusion donor (not recorded which). It is not recorded whose cells these are; they may come from a transplant donor. CDR3 DNA: TGCAGTGCTCTGGACAGGGGGCTGAGTGAGCAGTTCTTC. Its protein is CSALDRGLSEQFF.